The 17 T cell receptor beta chains in this list originate from one sample, sequenced in a study of monozygotic twins with inflammatory bowel disease. TCRdb derives one entry per CDR3 protein from the 5' RACE reads, leaving out DNA. The ten top clones account for under 3%, within a sample of approximately 390,000 distinct CDR3 sequences. The sequencing input was blood. Source of these receptors: a human donor with ulcerative colitis or Crohn's disease, or a healthy co-twin of an affected twin (not recorded which).

The V and J genes are TRBV5-1 and TRBJ2-2. The CDR3 contains 14 residues. Per germline, CDR1 SGHRS and CDR2 YFSETQ. The CDR3 loop is CASSLSRVTGELFF.

This chain joins TRBV20-1 and TRBJ1-3; TCRdb calls TRBD1, which cannot be checked without DNA. Germline V lookup: CDR1 DFQATT, CDR2 SNEGSKA (reference sequence). The CDR3 sequence is 13 residues long. This CDR3 reads CSARGDRGNTIYF.

V is TRBV7-2 and J is TRBJ2-3; with no DNA, the TCRdb D assignment of TRBD1 cannot be verified. The germline V gene has CDR1 SGHTA and CDR2 FQGNSA. The CDR3 has 14 residues. CDR3 sequence reads: CASSLGGRRDTQYF.

CDR3 protein: CASRDPEDTEAFF. The V call is TRBV10-2, the J call TRBJ1-1; the TRBD1 assignment by TCRdb is unverifiable without DNA. This CDR3 has 13 amino acids. The germline CDR1 and CDR2 sequences are WSHSY and SAAADI.

V gene TRBV18 combines with J gene TRBJ1-4. CDR3 size: 16 residues. CDR1 KGHSH and CDR2 LQKENI come from the germline V gene. The CDR3 loop reads CASSPQSPATNEKLFF. Full variable domain (rest looked up from reference TRBV18 and TRBJ1-4): NAGVMQNPRHLVRRRGQEARLRCSPMKGHSHVYWYRQLPEEGLKFMVYLQKENIIDESGMPKERFSAEFPKEGPSILRIQQVVRGDSAAYFCASSPQSPATNEKLFFGSGTQLSVL.

The J gene is TRBJ2-1, the V gene TRBV2; TCRdb's D call of TRBD2 is untestable without DNA. Germline V lookup: CDR1 SNHLY, CDR2 FYNNEI. The CDR3 extends over 14 amino acids. CDR3 loop: CAIGGLPSYNEQFF.

V usage is TRBV20-1 and J usage is TRBJ2-7; TCRdb's D call of TRBD1 is untestable without DNA. The germline V gene has CDR1 DFQATT and CDR2 SNEGSKA (reference sequence). The CDR3 covers 14 residues. The CDR3 sequence is CSAPGQGGSYEQYF.

This chain uses TRBV9 with TRBJ2-5; TCRdb's D gene call, TRBD1, goes unchecked for lack of DNA. In germline, CDR1 is SGDLS, CDR2 YYNGEE. This CDR3 spans 17 amino acids. The CDR3 protein is CASSVATTGGFQETQYF.

The V call is TRBV27, the J call TRBJ1-6. Germline values: CDR1 MNHEY, CDR2 SMNVEV (reference sequence). This CDR3 spans 14 amino acids. The CDR3 here is CASSSGDINSPLHF.

The CDR3: CATSRVTGASYQPQHF. The J gene is TRBJ1-5, the V gene TRBV15; TCRdb outputs TRBD1, but without DNA this stays unchecked. The CDR3 contains 16 residues. The germline V gene encodes CDR1 LNHNV and CDR2 YYDKDF (reference sequence).

V usage is TRBV30 and J usage is TRBJ1-2; TCRdb indicates TRBD1, and absent DNA this call remains unverified. Germline lookup yields CDR1 GTSNPN and CDR2 SVGIG (reference sequence). The CDR3 spans 14 residues. The CDR3 region is CAWSYPGANYGYTF.

The V and J genes are TRBV7-3 and TRBJ1-1; TCRdb's D call, TRBD1, is unchecked because there is no DNA. The CDR3 contains 16 residues. Germline assignment: CDR1 SGHTA and CDR2 FQGTGA. This CDR3 is CASSPPGGGGGREAFF.

The chain uses TRBV18 and TRBJ2-6. Per the germline V gene, CDR1 is KGHSH and CDR2 is LQKENI. This CDR3 contains 16 residues. The CDR3 reads CASSPPVGSGANVLTF.

The chain joins TRBV5-6 to TRBJ1-1. Germline lookup yields CDR1 SGHDT and CDR2 YYEEEE. The CDR3 totals 15 residues. The CDR3: CASSWGPAYNTEAFF.

V gene TRBV20-1 combines with J gene TRBJ2-7; TCRdb outputs TRBD2, but without DNA this stays unchecked. The CDR3 has 14 amino acids. In germline, CDR1 is DFQATT, CDR2 SNEGSKA (reference sequence). The CDR3 reads CSARGTSGRGEQYF.

V is TRBV19 and J is TRBJ2-2; no DNA is available, so the TRBD1 call from TCRdb remains unchecked. There are 15 residues in the CDR3. Germline V gene data show CDR1 as LNHDA and CDR2 as SQIVND (reference sequence). CDR3 in amino acids: CASSIAGTPEGELFF.

The rearrangement links TRBV4-3 to TRBJ2-3. CDR3 length equals 14 residues. Germline loops: CDR1 LGHNA, CDR2 YSLEER. This CDR3 is CASSQTPNDDTQYF.